This TCR beta chain was documented in a study of identical twins. Study conclusions and caveats: Clonotypes of the beta chain that were abundant in cord blood carried fewer insertions (memory repertoires showed none).

From germline, CDR1 is SEHNR and CDR2 FQNEAQ (reference sequence). This CDR3 spans 12 amino acids. There are a few counts of this clonotype. Antigen unknown. After template switching added a universal primer site, the resulting cDNA carried unique molecular identifiers. TCRdb redid the calling of the 5' RACE reads with MiXCR, one entry per CDR3 protein. The sample shows roughly 1,500,000 distinct CDR3 sequences, about 30% of them seen only once. The source is a newborn girl in good health. The chain joins TRBV7-9 to TRBJ2-5, with TRBD1 as a possible D gene (6 bases). The end of the DNA is better explained by TRBJ2-7, so the J call may be wrong. The sequencing input was cord blood. The CDR3 protein is CASTQTGNEQYF. The CDR3, as DNA: TGTGCCAGCACACAAACAGGGAACGAGCAGTACTTC.